This T cell receptor (beta chain) was observed in a study of T cell responses to AZD1222 COVID-19 vaccine. Sequencing used immunoSEQ multiplex PCR; TCRdb keeps in-frame clones, though not all of them. The table shows fewer than 110,000 clones, with approximately 89% occurring only once. The CDR3 has 14 residues. The germline CDR1 and CDR2 sequences are LNHDA and SQIVND (reference sequence). Trimming took 3 bases from V and 5 from J, leaving 11 bases between them. Worth noting for this clone: Antigen unknown.

Findings of the study overall: Unmutated variant regions reportedly attract nearly half of all spike-specific TCRs. Every sample of the repertoires postdated the peak T cell response. Clonal diversity was possibly underestimated; the donors were predominantly white British and more often female.

The TCR comes from an adult in good health. The sequencing used peripheral blood, collected on day 0 of AZD1222 vaccination. This chain joins TRBV19 and TRBJ2-1; no firm D call. CDR3 bases: TGTGCCAGTAGTATCTCGGCAGTACACAATGAGCAGTTCTTC. Protein sequence: CASSISAVHNEQFF.